This T cell receptor beta chain was sequenced during a study of shared clonotypes between healthy human individuals. Assay used: immunoSEQ multiplex PCR; TCRdb lists only in-frame clones, some missing. The sample lists 450,000 to 500,000 clones; around 85% were seen once. The CDR3 consists of 14 residues. Per the germline V gene, CDR1 is SGHRS and CDR2 is YFSETQ. Trimming took off 1 base at V and 3 bases at J, with 11 bases between the two ends. What was sequenced was PBMCs. The chain combines TRBV5-1 with TRBJ2-7; D perhaps matches TRBD1 (6 bases). The TCR comes from a woman aged 40 to 50 in good health. Some clones in this sample may be carry-over from other donors' samples. The CDR3 reads CASSLQIGGYEQYF. The CDR3 coding sequence is TGCGCCAGCAGCTTGCAGATAGGGGGCTACGAGCAGTACTTC.